Each of the 25 T cell receptor beta chains below was sequenced from the same sample in a study of Graves' ophthalmopathy and Graves' hyperthyroidism. RNA transcripts were the template, and TCR beta CDR3 regions were amplified from them. Scientists carried out first-round RT-PCR using HTBI primers and then a second-round multiplex PCR. TCRdb independently ran MiXCR on the multiplex PCR reads; one entry per CDR3 protein. This sample has about 620,000 distinct CDR3 sequences, with about a fifth found just once. The sequenced sample consisted of peripheral blood. These TCRs come from a woman between 18 and 29 years old with stable Graves' hyperthyroidism. Some clones in this sample may be carry-over from other donors' samples.

J is TRBJ1-1 and V is TRBV25-1, with D uncertain. Per germline, CDR1 MGHDK and CDR2 SYGVNS. Trimming took 7 bases from V and 0 from J, leaving 6 bases between them. The CDR3 has 12 residues. Here the CDR3 DNA reads TGTGCCAGCATCGACATGAACACTGAAGCTTTCTTT. Encoded protein: CASIDMNTEAFF.

This clonotype was observed many times. This chain links TRBV28 with TRBJ2-7; 8 bases fit TRBD1. CDR3 length: 17 amino acids. The V gene's germline CDR1 is MDHEN and CDR2 SYDVKM. The V segment lost 2 bases and the J segment 2 bases; nucleotides outside the gene matches: 11. The CDR3 nucleotides are TGTGCCAGCAGTTTACCCGCAACAGGGGGGCCGACCTACGAGCAGTACTTC. This sequence encodes CASSLPATGGPTYEQYF.

This clonotype was detected ten times or more. V and J are TRBV6-1 and TRBJ1-6; D is undetermined. V lost 7 bases, J lost 0 bases, and 13 bases lay in between. Per germline, CDR1 MNHNS and CDR2 SASEGT. This CDR3 region has 16 residues. The CDR3 spells CASTTLRSSYNSPLHF. The DNA of the CDR3 is TGTGCCAGCACTACGCTCAGGAGCTCCTATAATTCACCCCTCCACTTT.

The chain joins TRBV20-1 to TRBJ1-1, with unresolved D. Trimming removed 6 bases at V and 8 bases at J, with 19 bases between. The germline V gene encodes CDR1 DFQATT and CDR2 SNEGSKA (reference sequence). The CDR3 sequence is 13 residues long. CDR3 sequence reads: CSASHPPAGEAFF. The CDR3 DNA is TGCAGTGCCTCTCACCCCCCGGCCGGCGAAGCTTTCTTT.

The chain has TRBV11-2 and TRBJ1-2; possible D gene TRBD1, 6 bases. V was shortened by 1 base and J by 6 bases, with 15 bases between the two germline ends. The CDR3 spans 15 residues. Germline CDR1 SGHAT, CDR2 FQNNGV. The CDR3 bases are TGTGCCAGCAGCTTAGTAATAGCAGGGGTGGATGGCTACACCTTC. Its translation: CASSLVIAGVDGYTF.

This clonotype was counted ten times or more. The V gene is TRBV25-1, the J gene TRBJ1-2; 9 nucleotides align to TRBD1. Losses at the gene ends were 3 bases for V and 14 bases for J; bases not matched to a gene: 16. The germline V gene encodes CDR1 MGHDK and CDR2 SYGVNS. The CDR3 spans 15 residues. The CDR3 coding sequence is TGTGCCAGCAGTGAGTACCGCCGGACAGGGGAAGGACTAACCTTC. Its protein product is CASSEYRRTGEGLTF.

The chain's CDR3 is CASRWTGNYGYTF. As DNA, the CDR3 is TGTGCCAGCAGGTGGACGGGGAACTATGGCTACACCTTC. The V call is TRBV12-3 or TRBV12-4, the J call TRBJ1-2; D is unclear. The CDR3 covers 13 residues. V gave up 6 bases and J gave up 2 bases, with 10 bases separating them.

In this sample, this clonotype turned up many times. This rearrangement joins TRBV6-1 to TRBJ2-7; 8 bases fit TRBD1. V shed 7 bases, J shed 5 bases, and the junction held 10 bases outside the gene matches. CDR1 and CDR2 (germline): MNHNS, SASEGT. CDR3 length: 14 amino acids. The CDR3 spells CASKLAGGFDEQYF. As DNA, the CDR3 is TGTGCCAGCAAACTGGCAGGGGGCTTCGACGAGCAGTACTTC.

This clonotype has ten or more counts. The chain recombines TRBV20-1 with TRBJ1-3; D call uncertain. Germline CDR1 reads DFQATT; CDR2 reads SNEGSKA (reference sequence). This CDR3 is 14 amino acids long. The V end lost 0 bases, the J end lost 3 bases, and 9 bases lay between the germline ends. DNA for the CDR3: TGCAGTGCTAGAGATCCAGGTGGTGGAAACACCATATATTTT. Protein: CSARDPGGGNTIYF.

This clonotype was counted ten times or more. The germline gene is not matched at one end of the junction; a read error may be the cause. V is TRBV27 and J is TRBJ1-4; 7 bases agree with TRBD1. CDR1 and CDR2 (germline): MNHEY, SMNVEV (reference sequence). The CDR3 runs to 16 residues. CDR3 amino acids: CTSSHYVRQGEVKLFF. In DNA, the CDR3 is TGTACCAGCAGTCATTATGTCCGACAGGGAGAGGTAAAACTGTTTTTT.

There are many counts of this clonotype. DNA of the CDR3: TGTGCCAGCAGTTTATCAGGGAGTAAATCTGGGGCCAACGTCCTGACTTTC. This codes for CASSLSGSKSGANVLTF. The J gene is TRBJ2-6, the V gene TRBV12-3 or TRBV12-4; either TRBD1 or TRBD2 may supply D (5 bases each). The CDR3 sequence is 17 residues long. V dropped 2 bases and J dropped 1 base, with 12 bases sitting between them.

The chain joins TRBV11-2 to TRBJ2-3; tentative D call: TRBD2 (5 bases). The CDR3 consists of 16 residues. Per the germline V gene, CDR1 is SGHAT and CDR2 is FQNNGV. V gave up 1 base and J gave up 0 bases, with 11 bases separating them. The CDR3 region has the DNA TGTGCCAGCAGCTTAGGGTGGACTTCTAGCACAGATACGCAGTATTTT. Translating it yields CASSLGWTSSTDTQYF.

In its sample, this clonotype was seen a few times. The CDR3 region has the DNA TGTGCCATCAGTGATTCAGCGTTCGAGCAGTACTTC. It translates to CAISDSAFEQYF. V gene TRBV10-3 combines with J gene TRBJ2-7; D unresolved. Deletions cut 3 bases from V and 6 bases from J, with 9 bases between. The CDR3 loop spans 12 amino acids. Germline V gives CDR1 ENHRY, CDR2 SYGVKD.

In its sample, this clonotype was seen many times. The V call is TRBV12-3 or TRBV12-4, the J call TRBJ2-7; tentatively, D is TRBD1 (6 bases). The CDR3 has 15 amino acids. V shed 0 bases and J shed 5 bases, with 14 bases lying between them. The CDR3 region has the DNA TGTGCCAGCAGTTTAGCACAGGGAATTAAACACGAGCAGTACTTC. Translation: CASSLAQGIKHEQYF.

The V gene is TRBV27, the J gene TRBJ2-5; 8 nucleotides match TRBD2. Unmatched junction bases numbered 4, after V lost 4 bases and J lost 0 bases. CDR1 and CDR2 from the germline V gene are MNHEY and SMNVEV (reference sequence). The CDR3 is 15 residues long. CDR3 nucleotides: TGTGCCAGCAGTTCGGCTAGCGGGTACCAAGAGACCCAGTACTTC. It is translated as CASSSASGYQETQYF.

Many counts were recorded for this clonotype. V gene TRBV6-1 combines with J gene TRBJ1-5; the D is unclear. V was cut by 4 bases and J by 3 bases, with 7 bases left in between. In germline, CDR1 is MNHNS, CDR2 SASEGT. The CDR3 has 13 amino acids. The CDR3 sequence: CASSGQDNQPQHF. The CDR3 DNA follows: TGTGCCAGCAGTGGACAAGACAATCAGCCCCAGCATTTT.

Regarding this clonotype: This may be a read error: a much more frequent sequence differs by one nucleotide. This sequence joins TRBV6-5 and TRBJ2-2; D gene ambiguous. CDR1 MNHEY and CDR2 SVGAGI come from the germline V gene. This CDR3 spans 15 amino acids. The CDR3 loop is CASIYSPGNTGELFF. The CDR3 DNA reads as TGTGCCAGCATTTACTCCCCAGGGAACACCGGGGAGCTGTTTTTT.

For this clonotype: An end of the junction differs from the germline gene, which may be a read error. The chain has TRBV3-1 and TRBJ2-4; the D gene is possibly TRBD1 (5 bases). The CDR3 loop spans 15 amino acids. Germline V gene sequence: CDR1 LGHDT, CDR2 YNNKEL (reference sequence). CDR3 coding DNA: TGTGCCAGCAGCCAAGACCCCGGACGGACAAACATTAAGTACTTC. This encodes CASSQDPGRTNIKYF.

The V gene is TRBV24-1, the J gene TRBJ2-7; 8 bases line up with TRBD2. CDR1 and CDR2 from the germline V gene are KGHDR and SFDVKD. The CDR3 is 14 amino acids. Trimming removed 3 bases from V and 3 bases from J; junction bases left unmatched: 3. For the CDR3, the DNA is TGTGCCACCAGTGATACCGGGACTAGCTACGAGCAGTACTTC. Amino acid sequence: CATSDTGTSYEQYF.

This clonotype was observed many times. This chain connects TRBV28 to TRBJ2-7, with D perhaps being TRBD1 or TRBD2 (6 bases each). The germline CDR1 and CDR2 sequences are MDHEN and SYDVKM. The length of the CDR3 is 14 residues. Trimming removed 5 bases at V and 0 bases at J, with 11 bases between. The CDR3 reads CASSGGGHSYEQYF. The CDR3 DNA is TGTGCCAGCAGTGGTGGGGGGCACTCCTACGAGCAGTACTTC.

This clonotype was counted ten times or more. This CDR3 reads CASKEVNTEAFF. The DNA of the CDR3 is TGTGCCAGTAAAGAGGTGAACACTGAAGCTTTCTTT. This sequence joins TRBV19 and TRBJ1-1, with D uncertain. CDR3 length equals 12 residues. Trimming took 7 bases from V and 0 from J, leaving 6 bases between them. CDR1 and CDR2 (germline): LNHDA, SQIVND (reference sequence).

This chain connects TRBV4-1 to TRBJ1-1, with D tentatively TRBD1 (6 bases). This CDR3 has 15 residues. Germline CDR1 MGHRA, CDR2 YSYEKL. The V and J ends lost 3 bases and 0 bases respectively, with 11 bases between them. CDR3 sequence: CASSQAGHLNTEAFF. The DNA for the CDR3 is TGCGCCAGCAGCCAGGCGGGACACCTGAACACTGAAGCTTTCTTT.

A few counts support this clonotype. CDR3 DNA sequence: TGTGCCAGCAGCTTTAACCCGGGCACTGAAGCTTTCTTT. Translation gives CASSFNPGTEAFF. The rearrangement uses TRBV5-8 and TRBJ1-1; no firm D call. V gave up 2 bases and J gave up 4 bases, with 9 bases separating them. Germline V CDR1 and CDR2: SGHTS, YDEGEE. The CDR3 spans 13 residues.

To note about this clonotype: A much more abundant neighbour one base away suggests this may be a read error. The chain couples TRBV5-1 to TRBJ1-2; 7 bases align to TRBD1. The CDR3 is 15 residues long. CDR1 and CDR2 from the germline V gene are SGHRS and YFSETQ. The CDR3, as DNA: TGCGCCAGCATCTTGGGACAGCTCTTGAACTATGGCTACACCTTC. Translated: CASILGQLLNYGYTF. The complete variable domain, with remaining parts taken from reference TRBV5-1 and TRBJ1-2, reads KAGVTQTPRYLIKTRGQQVTLSCSPISGHRSVSWYQQTPGQGLQFLFEYFSETQRNKGNFPGRFSGRQFSNSRSEMNVSTLELGDSALYLCASILGQLLNYGYTFGSGTRLTVV.

Remarks on this clonotype: Germline and junction disagree at one end, which may indicate a read error. V is TRBV3-1 and J is TRBJ2-7; TRBD2 matches at 7 bases. Germline V gene sequence: CDR1 LGHDT, CDR2 YNNKEL (reference sequence). The CDR3 runs 16 residues. CDR3 sequence: CASSQDVSGAFYEQDF. Written as DNA, the CDR3 is TGTGCCAGCAGCCAAGATGTGAGCGGGGCCTTCTACGAGCAGGACTTC.